The 12 T cell receptor beta chains below all came from one sample that was sequenced in a study of T cell responses to AZD1222 COVID-19 vaccine. Clones were read by immunoSEQ multiplex PCR, and TCRdb kept only the in-frame ones, dropping some. The repertoire holds roughly 120,000 clones, with more than 75% as singletons. The sample here was peripheral blood, taken 28 days after the second AZD1222 dose. These receptors were taken from an adult who received the AZD1222 COVID-19 vaccine.

The chain recombines TRBV28 with TRBJ1-5; D is undetermined. The V gene's germline CDR1 is MDHEN and CDR2 SYDVKM. Trimming stripped 7 bases from V and 3 bases from J, with 13 bases between. This CDR3 has 14 amino acids. CDR3 amino acids: CASKGGGPNQPQHF. The CDR3 DNA sequence: TGTGCCAGCAAGGGTGGAGGGCCCAATCAGCCCCAGCATTTT.

This clone came up once. The V call is TRBV11-3, the J call TRBJ1-1; D uncertain. V was pared by 0 bases and J by 2 bases, with 4 bases between. In germline, CDR1 is SGHNT, CDR2 YENEEA. This CDR3 has 13 amino acids. This chain's CDR3 is CASSLEENTEAFF. The CDR3 DNA sequence: TGTGCCAGCAGCTTAGAGGAAAACACTGAAGCTTTCTTT.

V is TRBV4-1 and J is TRBJ1-1, with TRBD1 matching 7 bases. Losses at the gene ends were 6 bases for V and 4 bases for J; bases not matched to a gene: 5. The CDR3 has 13 residues. The germline CDR1 and CDR2 sequences are MGHRA and YSYEKL. This CDR3 reads CASRTGWGTEAFF. CDR3 sequence (DNA): TGCGCCAGCAGGACAGGGTGGGGCACTGAAGCTTTCTTT.

A single count supports this clone. The chain is built from TRBV30 and TRBJ2-3, with 10 bases matching TRBD2. The CDR3 is 16 amino acids. Germline CDR1 GTSNPN, CDR2 SVGIG (reference sequence). The junction had 4 bases not matched to a gene; V was cut back by 1 base and J by 0 bases. CDR3: CAWSAGTSASTDTQYF. CDR3 nucleotide sequence: TGTGCCTGGAGTGCCGGGACTAGCGCTAGCACAGATACGCAGTATTTT.

The V gene is TRBV7-8, the J gene TRBJ2-2; D is possibly TRBD1 (5 bases). V lost 5 bases, J lost 7 bases, and 14 bases lay in between. The CDR3 sequence is 14 residues long. Germline V gene lookup returns CDR1 SGHVS and CDR2 FQNEAQ. CDR3 region: CASSQIGAVGELFF. DNA for the CDR3: TGTGCCAGCAGCCAGATAGGGGCGGTCGGGGAGCTGTTTTTT.

The chain uses TRBV18 and TRBJ1-4, with D perhaps TRBD1 (6 bases). Trimming cost V 2 bases and J 6 bases, with 16 bases left between them. The CDR3 length is 16 residues. From germline, CDR1 is KGHSH and CDR2 LQKENI. The DNA for the CDR3 is TGTGCCAGCTCACCAACAGGGAGCCGACCCGATGAAAAACTGTTTTTT. Translating gives CASSPTGSRPDEKLFF.

This rearrangement joins TRBV5-1 to TRBJ2-1, with 7 bases lining up with TRBD2. The CDR3 loop spans 16 amino acids. The germline CDR1 and CDR2 sequences are SGHRS and YFSETQ. V dropped 3 bases and J dropped 7; count of bases not matched to a gene: 13. The CDR3 DNA follows: TGCGCCAGCAGCTCCCCATCAGGGAGGGTCGGAAATGAGCAGTTCTTC. Its translation is CASSSPSGRVGNEQFF.

The CDR3 loop reads CASSLAAGSSYGYTF. DNA of the CDR3: TGTGCCAGCAGCTTAGCTGCAGGTTCCAGTTATGGCTACACCTTC. This chain links TRBV7-8 with TRBJ1-2; D gene unclear. CDR1 is SGHVS, CDR2 FQNEAQ, per germline. V dropped 0 bases and J dropped 5 bases, with 13 bases sitting between them. CDR3 size: 15 residues.

In this sample, this clone turned up once. The V and J genes are TRBV30 and TRBJ2-1, with D perhaps matching TRBD1 (6 bases). Per germline, CDR1 GTSNPN and CDR2 SVGIG (reference sequence). Trimming took 3 bases from V and 8 from J, leaving 8 bases between them. CDR3 length equals 11 residues. The CDR3 DNA follows: TGTGCCTGGAGGGACAGACATGAGCAGTTCTTC. Its translation is CAWRDRHEQFF.

The table lists this clone with a count of one. The CDR3 nucleotides are TGTGCCAGCAGCGACACTTTAAGCGGGTCACCCCTCCACTTT. Translation gives CASSDTLSGSPLHF. The chain combines TRBV9 with TRBJ1-6; D is unclear. The CDR3 is 14 residues long. V was shortened by 3 bases and J by 10 bases, with 14 bases between the two germline ends. The V gene's germline CDR1 is SGDLS and CDR2 YYNGEE.

V is TRBV5-5 and J is TRBJ2-7; 8 nucleotides line up with TRBD1. This CDR3 comprises 13 residues. Germline V gene data show CDR1 as SGHKS and CDR2 as YYEKEE (reference sequence). J was trimmed by 2 bases and V by 4 bases; bases with no gene match: 2. The CDR3 DNA reads TGTGCCAGCAGCCGGACAGGGCCCTACGAGCAGTACTTC. Amino acids: CASSRTGPYEQYF.

The chain combines TRBV5-4 with TRBJ1-6, with 10 bases matching TRBD1. In germline, CDR1 is SGHNT, CDR2 YYREEE (reference sequence). V lost 0 bases, J lost 9 bases, and 6 bases stayed unmatched. This CDR3 region has 16 residues. CDR3 amino acids: CASSLEADRGSSPLHF. In nucleotides, the CDR3 is TGTGCCAGCAGCTTGGAAGCGGACAGGGGGAGTTCACCCCTCCACTTT.